This T cell receptor (beta chain) was captured in a study of cytomegalovirus exposure and HLA in healthy donors. This PCR relied on a set of 60 Vbeta primers and 13 Jbeta primers. Profiling relied on immunoSEQ multiplex PCR, and the TCRdb table lists in-frame clones only, not all of them. The sample contains 150,000 to 200,000 clones, around 76% of which appear only once. Notes on this clone: A junction boundary mismatches the germline segment, possibly from a read error.

Looked up from germline, CDR1 is SGHAT and CDR2 is FQNNGV. There are 15 residues in the CDR3. This chain links TRBV11-2 with TRBJ2-7; D may be TRBD1 (5 bases). The sequence came from a female donor in good health and CMV-seronegative. Specimen: PBMCs. CDR3 sequence (DNA): TGTGCCAGCACCTTAGAAAGGGGCCCCTCCTACGAGCAGTACTTC. Translated, it gives CASTLERGPSYEQYF.